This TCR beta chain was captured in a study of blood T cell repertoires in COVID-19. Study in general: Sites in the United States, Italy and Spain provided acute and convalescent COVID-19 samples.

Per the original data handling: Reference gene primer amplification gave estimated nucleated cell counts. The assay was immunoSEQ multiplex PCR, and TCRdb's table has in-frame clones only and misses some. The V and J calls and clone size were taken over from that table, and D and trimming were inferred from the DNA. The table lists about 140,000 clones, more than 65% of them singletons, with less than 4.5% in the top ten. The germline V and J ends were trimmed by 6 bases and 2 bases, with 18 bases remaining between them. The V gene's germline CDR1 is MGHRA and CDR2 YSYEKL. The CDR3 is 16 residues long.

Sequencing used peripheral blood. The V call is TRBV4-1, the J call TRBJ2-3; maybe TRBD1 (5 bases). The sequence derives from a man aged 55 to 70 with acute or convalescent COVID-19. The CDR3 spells CASRPGRLGATDTQYF. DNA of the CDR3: TGCGCCAGCAGGCCCGGTAGGCTTGGGGCCACAGATACGCAGTATTTT.